This TCR beta chain came from a study of monozygotic twins with cystic fibrosis. Study at large: With about 15 PCR cycles, barcoded libraries came from 2.5 to 3.5 micrograms of fragmented DNA.

The CDR3 is 16 amino acids. Trimming removed 8 bases from V and 0 bases from J, with 17 bases in between. Germline V lookup: CDR1 MDHEN, CDR2 SYDVKM. Generated by immunoSEQ multiplex PCR, the TCRdb table keeps only in-frame clones and is missing some. The table has about 20,000 clones, about 83% seen once. Material for sequencing was blood. This clonotype was sampled from a young woman with cystic fibrosis. The chain uses TRBV28 and TRBJ2-4, with D possibly TRBD1 on 6 matching bases. In DNA, the CDR3 is TGTGCCAGCCACCCCGGGACAAGACTAGCCAAAAACATTCAGTACTTC. Residues: CASHPGTRLAKNIQYF.